This TCR beta chain emerged from a study of blood T cell repertoires in COVID-19. Study-level information: The samples span acute and convalescent COVID-19 from the United States, Italy and Spain. Nucleic acid was either cDNA or gDNA, and it came from T cells, B-cell-depleted T cells, or PBMCs.

Sequencing was performed with immunoSEQ multiplex PCR; in TCRdb, only in-frame clones are kept and a portion is missing. The sample holds roughly 76,000 clones; 87% are singletons and the top ten take around 29%. With 10 bases clipped from V and 4 bases from J, the junction kept 14 bases outside the gene matches. This CDR3 is 15 amino acids long. CDR1 is MNHEY and CDR2 is SMNVEV in the germline V gene (reference sequence). This sequence was found in a woman older than 75 with active or convalescent COVID-19. Sequencing used peripheral blood. The chain carries TRBV27 and TRBJ2-5, with 8 bases aligning to TRBD2. This chain's CDR3 is CATARGGTFGETQYF. The DNA of the CDR3 is TGTGCCACCGCACGGGGGGGGACATTCGGAGAGACCCAGTACTTC.